This entry lists 19 T cell receptor beta chains sequenced from one sample in a study of T cell changes during pregnancy in multiple sclerosis. Sequencing was performed with immunoSEQ multiplex PCR; in TCRdb, only in-frame clones are kept and a portion is missing. The sample holds approximately 41,000 clones, roughly 91% seen once. Input material: PBMCs (not recorded whether the cells were cultured). The receptors here all came from a female donor with multiple sclerosis, enrolled in a pregnancy study.

This clone was observed a single time. The V call is TRBV5-6, the J call TRBJ2-7; weak D call: TRBD1 (6 bases). Between the trimmed V and J ends, which lost 4 bases and 4 bases, there was a span of 15 bases. There are 14 residues in the CDR3. The germline V gene has CDR1 SGHDT and CDR2 YYEEEE. CDR3 loop: CASSEGEGEYEQYF. DNA for the CDR3: TGTGCCAGCAGCGAAGGTGAGGGGGAGTACGAGCAGTACTTC.

The chain is built from TRBV7-3 and TRBJ2-3; D is ambiguous. Germline lookup yields CDR1 SGHTA and CDR2 FQGTGA. The CDR3 loop spans 13 amino acids. The germline V and J ends were trimmed by 2 bases and 6 bases, with 9 bases remaining between them. CDR3 nucleotides: TGTGCCAGCAGCTTAGCGGTGAGGGATACGCAGTATTTT. As protein: CASSLAVRDTQYF.

This clone was observed a single time. V and J are TRBV6-6 and TRBJ1-2, with D perhaps matching TRBD1 (5 bases). The CDR3 runs 13 residues. Between the trimmed V and J ends, which lost 6 bases and 2 bases, there was a span of 10 bases. From germline, CDR1 is MNHNY and CDR2 SVGAGI (reference sequence). DNA of the CDR3: TGTGCCAGCAGCCCGCCAGGGAACTATGGCTACACCTTC. Translating gives CASSPPGNYGYTF.

The rearrangement uses TRBV2 and TRBJ2-3, with D possibly being TRBD2 (5 bases). Trimming left V 0 bases short and J 0 bases short, with 10 bases between. Germline V CDR1 and CDR2: SNHLY, FYNNEI. This CDR3 is 16 amino acids long. CDR3 in amino acids: CASSEALGGSTDTQYF. As DNA, the CDR3 is TGTGCCAGCAGTGAAGCGCTGGGCGGGAGCACAGATACGCAGTATTTT.

The chain links TRBV29-1 to TRBJ1-1; 8 bases agree with TRBD1. V lost 5 bases, J lost 2 bases, and 4 bases stayed unmatched. In germline, CDR1 is SQVTM, CDR2 ANQGSEA. The CDR3 has 13 residues. For the CDR3, the DNA is TGCAGCGTTCGGACAGGGAGCAACACTGAAGCTTTCTTT. Amino acids: CSVRTGSNTEAFF. The full variable domain, rest sourced from reference TRBV29-1 and TRBJ1-1, is SAVISQKPSRDICQRGTSLTIQCQVDSQVTMMFWYRQQPGQSLTLIATANQGSEATYESGFVIDKFPISRPNLTFSTLTVSNMSPEDSSIYLCSVRTGSNTEAFFGQGTRLTVV.

The CDR3 protein is CASSPPGQGSIEQYF. The DNA of the CDR3 is TGTGCCAGCTCACCACCGGGACAGGGTTCTATAGAGCAGTACTTC. The gene calls are TRBV18 and TRBJ2-7, with 9 bases fitting TRBD1. This CDR3 has 15 residues. V shed 0 bases, J shed 7 bases, and the junction held 7 bases outside the gene matches. From germline, CDR1 is KGHSH and CDR2 LQKENI. The full variable domain, completed using reference TRBV18 and TRBJ2-7, is NAGVMQNPRHLVRRRGQEARLRCSPMKGHSHVYWYRQLPEEGLKFMVYLQKENIIDESGMPKERFSAEFPKEGPSILRIQQVVRGDSAAYFCASSPPGQGSIEQYFGPGTRLTVT.

The chain uses TRBV19 and TRBJ1-5, with 8 bases lining up with TRBD1. CDR1 and CDR2 (germline): LNHDA, SQIVND (reference sequence). V was pared by 6 bases and J by 0 bases, with 4 bases of the junction left unmatched. The CDR3 covers 15 residues. CDR3 sequence: CASREQGGSNQPQHF. Written as DNA, the CDR3 is TGTGCCAGTAGAGAACAGGGGGGTAGCAATCAGCCCCAGCATTTT.

In this sample, this clone turned up once. This sequence joins TRBV10-3 and TRBJ2-3, with a weak D call TRBD2 (6 bases). Germline V gene sequence: CDR1 ENHRY, CDR2 SYGVKD. V was cut by 3 bases and J by 1 base, with 8 bases left in between. The CDR3 has 14 amino acids. This CDR3 is CAISDGGGTDTQYF. The CDR3 region has the DNA TGTGCCATCAGTGACGGGGGAGGCACAGATACGCAGTATTTT.

The gene calls are TRBV11-2 and TRBJ2-3; D is possibly TRBD1 (6 bases). Germline CDR1 reads SGHAT; CDR2 reads FQNNGV. V lost 5 bases and J lost 2, with 17 bases in between. The CDR3 covers 16 residues. The CDR3 spells CASSSEGDHNTDTQYF. The CDR3 region has the DNA TGTGCCAGCAGCAGCGAGGGGGACCATAACACAGATACGCAGTATTTT. Together with reference TRBV11-2 and TRBJ2-3, the CDR3 gives the full variable domain: EAGVAQSPRYKIIEKRQSVAFWCNPISGHATLYWYQQILGQGPKLLIQFQNNGVVDDSQLPKDRFSAERLKGVDSTLKIQPAKLEDSAVYLCASSSEGDHNTDTQYFGPGTRLTVL.

A remark on this clone: Mismatch with germline at one junction end may stem from a read error. The J gene is TRBJ2-2, the V gene TRBV6-5; D is unresolved. Looked up from germline, CDR1 is MNHEY and CDR2 is SVGAGI. The CDR3 totals 13 residues. CDR3 in DNA: TGTGCCAGCAGCCCTGGGAACCCCGGGGAGCTGTTTTTT. This encodes CASSPGNPGELFF.

The rearrangement joins TRBV6-1 to TRBJ2-7; TRBD1 agrees at 8 bases. The ends lost 3 bases at V and 2 bases at J; junction bases unmatched: 3. Germline CDR1 is MNHNS and CDR2 is SASEGT. The CDR3 is made up of 14 amino acids. The CDR3: CASSEVQGAYEQYF. The CDR3 DNA sequence: TGTGCCAGCAGTGAGGTACAGGGGGCCTACGAGCAGTACTTC.

The chain is built from TRBV5-4 and TRBJ2-1, with 9 bases aligning to TRBD2. V was clipped by 4 bases and J by 9 bases; unmatched bases: 11. Germline assignment: CDR1 SGHNT and CDR2 YYREEE (reference sequence). The CDR3 length is 15 residues. CDR3 sequence: CASSPRGREGSEQFF. The CDR3 DNA follows: TGTGCCAGCAGCCCCCGGGGGCGGGAGGGTAGTGAGCAGTTCTTC.

The V gene is TRBV6-5, the J gene TRBJ2-7, with a tentative D call TRBD2 (5 bases). CDR1 is MNHEY and CDR2 is SVGAGI in the germline V gene. The length of the CDR3 is 13 residues. Trimming took 6 bases from V and 6 from J, leaving 15 bases between them. The DNA for the CDR3 is TGTGCCAGCAGCCGATTGATTGAGGGCGAGCAGTACTTC. It codes for CASSRLIEGEQYF.

This clone was recorded only once. J is TRBJ2-7 and V is TRBV6-5; D gene ambiguous. Trimming cost V 5 bases and J 1 base, with 6 bases left between them. This CDR3 is 12 amino acids long. Per the germline V gene, CDR1 is MNHEY and CDR2 is SVGAGI. The CDR3 DNA is TGTGCCAGCAGTGGGGTTTCCTACGAGCAGTACTTC. Its protein is CASSGVSYEQYF.

The rearrangement joins TRBV9 to TRBJ2-1; maybe TRBD2 (6 bases). Trimming removed 3 bases at V and 8 bases at J, with 12 bases between. Germline values: CDR1 SGDLS, CDR2 YYNGEE. This CDR3 has 13 residues. The CDR3 DNA follows: TGTGCCAGCAGCGCCCCGACTAGTCATGAGCAGTTCTTC. Protein sequence: CASSAPTSHEQFF. The full variable domain, rest sourced from reference TRBV9 and TRBJ2-1, is DSGVTQTPKHLITATGQRVTLRCSPRSGDLSVYWYQQSLDQGLQFLIQYYNGEERAKGNILERFSAQQFPDLHSELNLSSLELGDSALYFCASSAPTSHEQFFGPGTRLTVL.

This clone occurred a few times. Other DNA sequences in this sample translate to the same CDR3. The rearrangement links TRBV7-2 to TRBJ2-3; D not resolved. The CDR3 consists of 13 residues. V lost 2 bases and J 4 bases, leaving 7 bases between the germline ends. Germline V gene lookup returns CDR1 SGHTA and CDR2 FQGNSA. The CDR3 nucleotides are TGTGCCAGCAGCTTACGGAGATCAGATACGCAGTATTTT. Its translation: CASSLRRSDTQYF.

V gene TRBV5-1 combines with J gene TRBJ1-2; no clear D. The V end lost 5 bases, the J end lost 2 bases, and 10 bases lay between the germline ends. The CDR3 is made up of 13 amino acids. Germline assignment: CDR1 SGHRS and CDR2 YFSETQ. The CDR3 spells CASSKTENYGYTF. The CDR3 nucleotides are TGCGCCAGCAGTAAGACCGAGAACTATGGCTACACCTTC.

As to this clone: A junction boundary mismatches the germline segment, possibly from a read error. The chain's CDR3 is CASSLAGAKQETQYF. In DNA form, the CDR3 reads TGTGCCAGCAGCCTAGCCGGTGCGAAACAAGAGACCCAGTACTTC. The rearrangement joins TRBV7-6 to TRBJ2-5, with TRBD2 as a possible D gene (5 bases). Germline CDR1 and CDR2: SGHVS and FNYEAQ. This CDR3 is built from 15 residues.

This clone was observed once. The V gene is TRBV5-1, the J gene TRBJ2-1; 7 bases are a match to TRBD2. Germline assignment: CDR1 SGHRS and CDR2 YFSETQ. The CDR3 has 13 residues. J lost 11 bases, V lost 4 bases, and 9 bases had no gene match. CDR3 DNA sequence: TGCGCCAGCAGCCCGGTCGCGGGAGAGCAGCAGTTCTTC. Amino acids: CASSPVAGEQQFF. Full variable domain (remainder filled in from reference TRBV5-1 and TRBJ2-1): KAGVTQTPRYLIKTRGQQVTLSCSPISGHRSVSWYQQTPGQGLQFLFEYFSETQRNKGNFPGRFSGRQFSNSRSEMNVSTLELGDSALYLCASSPVAGEQQFFGPGTRLTVL.